This T cell receptor (beta chain) was documented in a study of T cells in women clearing cervical HPV infection listed by TCRdb under 2018. Background on the whole study: The cases were about 27 women with histologically confirmed HPV16-related CIN3 or worse, and 2 of these cases were invasive cancers. A median age of about 30 years was observed in cases versus 38 in controls, and no significant differences in baseline characteristics were found. For cases, a median interval of 149 days, with an interquartile range of about 90 to 200 days, was observed between lesion detection and blood sampling. Cases and controls were matched on year of sample collection and on age within five years. The controls were about 25 women whose single incident HPV16 infection cleared within 12 months with no development of precancer or cancer. An exploratory proof-of-principle case-control study, nested within the Guanacaste HPV Natural History Study in Costa Rica, was conducted to compare TCR repertoires across cervical HPV16 outcomes. Since only a few of the women had HLA typing available, the possibility that HLA type was acting as a confounder could not be ruled out. Blood from cases was collected at the visit where the lesion was first found, while blood from controls was collected once the infection could no longer be detected. As quality controls, five blinded duplicates were added to each group, bringing the total to 60 or so samples made up of roughly 50 participants and 10 replicates. The parent cohort enrolled 9,800 or so women aged 18 or older in Guanacaste, Costa Rica, during about 1993 to 1994 and followed them for approximately seven years.

As encoded in the germline V gene (reference sequence), CDR1 is LNHDA while CDR2 is SQIVND. V is cut back by 3 bases and J by 4 bases, with 8 bases in the junction unmatched. The CDR3 has 15 amino acids, counting the end cysteine and phenylalanine. The 36 bases shown cover part of the CDR3, and their frame starts at base 1. The paper as a whole reports these results and caveats: The cross-sectional design could not show whether associations preceded infection or resulted from it; effector/memory subsets and HPV-specific T cells were not isolated. Lower TRBV6-7 relative abundance was observed in cases than in controls (roughly 0.12% versus 0.15%; Bonferroni P = 0.0008). Random forest classifiers that combined richness and V gene abundances separated cases from controls with an estimated AUC of approximately 0.78. Significantly higher TCR repertoire richness was observed in CIN3+ cases than in controls across sequencing depths, whereas no difference in evenness was found. Because T-cell numbers per sample were unknown, differences in richness could reflect varying T-cell content rather than repertoire biology.

Comments on this clone: The antigen it recognizes is unknown. The missing CDR3 end, 3 residues past where the read stops, is filled in from the germline J gene.

Every participant had a single incident cervical HPV16 infection, and prevalent HPV16 infections were excluded. Cervical HPV DNA was detected by MY09/MY11 PCR, and genotyping was performed by dot-blot hybridization. About 14 mL of heparinized blood was centrifuged, after which the buffy coat was aliquoted, frozen at -30 degrees C, and then stored at -80 degrees C. QIAGEN kits were used to extract genomic DNA from buffy coat specimens. Using the immunoSEQ assay, multiplex PCR amplified TCR beta CDR3 regions from an average of around 1,300 ng of genomic DNA per sample. Primer bias was corrected in the assay by using a complete synthetic TCR repertoire to establish an amplification baseline. The amplicons were sequenced on the Illumina platform. Regarding the original processing steps: Error correction of the sequences involved clustering with frequency ratios plus a modified nearest-neighbor algorithm, after which the sequences were analyzed in the immunoSEQ Analyzer using IMGT gene definitions. At each rarefaction depth, TCR richness and evenness were averaged across 20 rarefaction repeats, and any sample with fewer sequences than the depth was left out. Wilcoxon rank sum tests with FDR correction were used to compare V, D and J gene relative abundances between the groups. Blinded duplicates gave an intraclass correlation of 95.6% for TCR richness and an average of about 76% across 66 gene segments. The immuneACCESS repertoire file appears here via TCRdb, limited to in-frame rearrangements. These files lack a portion of the clones; in checked studies, under half of the deficit traces to unresolved V genes, and the cause of the others is not known. The V and J calls and clone size come from that table; D and trimming were worked out from the DNA. The table for this sample records 20,000 to 25,000 clones. The top ten hold approximately 25% of the sample.

Sequences were obtained from blood buffy coat. The chain employs TRBV19 and TRBJ2-5, and 7 junctional nucleotides match TRBD1. The sequence derives from a woman between 18 and 69 years old with a cervical HPV16 infection that either progressed to CIN3+ or cleared (not recorded which). The DNA read from the CDR3 is TGTGCCAGTAGTATGGACAGGCAGACAGGAGAGACC. This yields the protein CASSMDRQTGET. The full CDR3 reads CASSMDRQTGETQYF.